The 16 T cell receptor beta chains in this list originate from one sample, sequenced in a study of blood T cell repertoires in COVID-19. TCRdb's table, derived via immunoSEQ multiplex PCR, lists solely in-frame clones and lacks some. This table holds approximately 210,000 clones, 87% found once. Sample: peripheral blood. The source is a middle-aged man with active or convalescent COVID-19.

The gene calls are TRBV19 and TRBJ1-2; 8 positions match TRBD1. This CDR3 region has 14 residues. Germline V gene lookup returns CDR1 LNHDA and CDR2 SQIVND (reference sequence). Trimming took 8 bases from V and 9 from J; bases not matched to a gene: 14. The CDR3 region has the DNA TGTGCCAGTCTACAGGGGGAAGACGTTGTCAGCTACACCTTC. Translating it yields CASLQGEDVVSYTF.

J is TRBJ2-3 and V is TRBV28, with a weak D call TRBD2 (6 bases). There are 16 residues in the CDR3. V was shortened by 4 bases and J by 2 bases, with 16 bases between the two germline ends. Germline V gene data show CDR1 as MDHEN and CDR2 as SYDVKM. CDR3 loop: CASSSDSSGFTDTQYF. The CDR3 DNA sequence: TGTGCCAGCAGTTCCGACTCAAGCGGGTTCACAGATACGCAGTATTTT.

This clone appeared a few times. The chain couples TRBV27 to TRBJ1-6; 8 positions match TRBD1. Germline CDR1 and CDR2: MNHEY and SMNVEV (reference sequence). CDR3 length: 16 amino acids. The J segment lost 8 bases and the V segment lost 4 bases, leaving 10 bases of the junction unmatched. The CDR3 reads CASSSWTGIVDSPLHF. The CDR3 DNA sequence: TGTGCCAGCAGTTCCTGGACAGGGATTGTGGATTCACCCCTCCACTTT.

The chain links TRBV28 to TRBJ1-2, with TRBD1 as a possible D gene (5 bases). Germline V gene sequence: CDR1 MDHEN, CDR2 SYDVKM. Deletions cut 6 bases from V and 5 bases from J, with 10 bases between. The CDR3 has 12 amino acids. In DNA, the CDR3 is TGTGCCAGCAGGTCAGGGTGGTATGGCTACACCTTC. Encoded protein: CASRSGWYGYTF.

The CDR3 coding sequence is TGTGCCAGCGGCGAGGGGGCAGGCGCTTATGAAGCTTTCTTT. Its translation: CASGEGAGAYEAFF. The rearrangement uses TRBV25-1 and TRBJ1-1, with 7 positions matching TRBD1. Per the germline V gene, CDR1 is MGHDK and CDR2 is SYGVNS. Trimming cost V 8 bases and J 7 bases; bases outside gene matches: 13. The length of the CDR3 is 14 residues. Full variable domain (remainder filled in from reference TRBV25-1 and TRBJ1-1): EADIYQTPRYLVIGTGKKITLECSQTMGHDKMYWYQQDPGMELHLIHYSYGVNSTEKGDLSSESTVSRIRTEHFPLTLESARPSHTSQYLCASGEGAGAYEAFFGQGTRLTVV.

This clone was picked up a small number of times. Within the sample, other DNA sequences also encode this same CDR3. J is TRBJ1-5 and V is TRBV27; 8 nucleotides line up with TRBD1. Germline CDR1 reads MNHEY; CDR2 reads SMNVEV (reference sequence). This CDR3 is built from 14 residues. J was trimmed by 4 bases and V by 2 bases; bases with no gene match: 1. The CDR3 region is CASSLTGGNQPQHF. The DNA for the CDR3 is TGTGCCAGCAGTTTAACAGGGGGTAATCAGCCCCAGCATTTT.

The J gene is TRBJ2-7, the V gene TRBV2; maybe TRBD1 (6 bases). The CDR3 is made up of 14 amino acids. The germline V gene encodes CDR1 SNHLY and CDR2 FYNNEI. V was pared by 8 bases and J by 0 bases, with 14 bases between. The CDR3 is CASRTQGSSYEQYF. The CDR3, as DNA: TGTGCCAGCCGTACCCAGGGGTCCTCCTACGAGCAGTACTTC.

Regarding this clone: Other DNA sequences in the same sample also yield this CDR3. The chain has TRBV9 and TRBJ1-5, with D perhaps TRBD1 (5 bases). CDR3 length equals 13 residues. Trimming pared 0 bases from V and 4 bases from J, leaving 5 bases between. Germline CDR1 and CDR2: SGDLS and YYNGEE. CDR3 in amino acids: CASSVGQNQPQHF. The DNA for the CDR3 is TGTGCCAGCAGCGTAGGACAGAATCAGCCCCAGCATTTT. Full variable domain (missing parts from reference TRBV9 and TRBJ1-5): DSGVTQTPKHLITATGQRVTLRCSPRSGDLSVYWYQQSLDQGLQFLIQYYNGEERAKGNILERFSAQQFPDLHSELNLSSLELGDSALYFCASSVGQNQPQHFGDGTRLSIL.

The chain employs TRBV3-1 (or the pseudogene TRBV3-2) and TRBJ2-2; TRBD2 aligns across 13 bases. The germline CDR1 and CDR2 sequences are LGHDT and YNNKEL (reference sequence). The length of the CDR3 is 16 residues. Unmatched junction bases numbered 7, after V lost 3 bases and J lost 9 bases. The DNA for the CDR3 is TGTGCCAGCAGCCATGACGGGACTAGCGGGACAAGGGAGCTGTTTTTT. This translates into CASSHDGTSGTRELFF.

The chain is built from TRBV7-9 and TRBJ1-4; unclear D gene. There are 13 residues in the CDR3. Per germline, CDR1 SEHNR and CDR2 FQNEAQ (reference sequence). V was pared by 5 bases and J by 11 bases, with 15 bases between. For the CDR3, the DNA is TGTGCCAGCAGCCCTACCAGCGGGCCTAAACTGTTTTTT. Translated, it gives CASSPTSGPKLFF.

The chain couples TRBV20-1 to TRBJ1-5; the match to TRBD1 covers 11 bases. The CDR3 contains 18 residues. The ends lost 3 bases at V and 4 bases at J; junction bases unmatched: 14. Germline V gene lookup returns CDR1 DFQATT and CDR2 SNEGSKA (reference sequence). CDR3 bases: TGCAGTGCTAGTTCCCGGGACAGGGGGTTAGCTCGGAATCAGCCCCAGCATTTT. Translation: CSASSRDRGLARNQPQHF.

CDR3 residues: CASSPPGGAKNTEAFF. CDR3 DNA sequence: TGTGCCAGCTCACCACCGGGGGGGGCAAAAAACACTGAAGCTTTCTTT. The chain carries TRBV18 and TRBJ1-1; a weak D match, TRBD1 (6 bases). Germline V gene sequence: CDR1 KGHSH, CDR2 LQKENI. This CDR3 region has 16 residues. V was trimmed by 0 bases and J by 2 bases, leaving 13 bases between them.

The CDR3 region is CASTQVGGLDNEQFF. In DNA, the CDR3 is TGTGCCAGCACCCAGGTAGGGGGCCTAGACAATGAGCAGTTCTTC. J is TRBJ2-1 and V is TRBV5-6; 7 bases fit TRBD1. V was pared by 6 bases and J by 5 bases, with 11 bases of the junction left unmatched. The CDR3 covers 15 residues. The germline V gene encodes CDR1 SGHDT and CDR2 YYEEEE.

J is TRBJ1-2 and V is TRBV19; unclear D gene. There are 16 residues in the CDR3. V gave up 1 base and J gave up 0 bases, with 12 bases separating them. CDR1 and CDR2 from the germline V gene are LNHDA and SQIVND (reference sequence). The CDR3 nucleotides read TGTGCCAGTAGTATAGTATTGGGCCGGTCTAACTATGGCTACACCTTC. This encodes CASSIVLGRSNYGYTF.

CDR3 loop: CASSTFLSSYNEQFF. The CDR3 coding sequence is TGTGCCAGCAGTACTTTTCTAAGCTCCTACAATGAGCAGTTCTTC. This sequence joins TRBV28 and TRBJ2-1; no clear D. V gave up 5 bases and J gave up 0 bases, with 11 bases separating them. Germline V gene lookup returns CDR1 MDHEN and CDR2 SYDVKM. The CDR3 totals 15 residues.

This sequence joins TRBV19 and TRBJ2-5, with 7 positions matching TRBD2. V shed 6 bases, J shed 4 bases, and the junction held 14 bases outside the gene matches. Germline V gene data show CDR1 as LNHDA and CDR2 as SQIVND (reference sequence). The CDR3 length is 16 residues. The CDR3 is CASSSLRGEGRETQYF. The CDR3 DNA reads TGTGCCAGTAGCTCTTTACGGGGGGAAGGCAGAGAGACCCAGTACTTC.